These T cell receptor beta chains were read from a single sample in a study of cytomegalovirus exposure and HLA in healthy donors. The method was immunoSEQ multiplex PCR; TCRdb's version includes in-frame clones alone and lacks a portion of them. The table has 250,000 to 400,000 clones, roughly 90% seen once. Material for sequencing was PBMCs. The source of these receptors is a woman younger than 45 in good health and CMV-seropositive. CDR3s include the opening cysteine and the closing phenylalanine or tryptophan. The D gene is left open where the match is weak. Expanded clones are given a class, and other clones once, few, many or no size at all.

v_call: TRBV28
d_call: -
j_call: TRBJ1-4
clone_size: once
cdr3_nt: TGTGCCAGCAGTTTCGCAACTAATGAAAAACTGTTTTTT
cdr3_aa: CASSFATNEKLFF

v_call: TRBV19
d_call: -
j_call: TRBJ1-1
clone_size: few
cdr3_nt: TGTGCCAGTAGTATGGTCCCCAAGACAGAGAACACTGAAGCTTTCTTT
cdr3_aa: CASSMVPKTENTEAFF

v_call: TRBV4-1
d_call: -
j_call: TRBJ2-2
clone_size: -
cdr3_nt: TGCGCCAGCAGCCAAGGAGGAACCGGGGAGCTGTTTTTT
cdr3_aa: CASSQGGTGELFF

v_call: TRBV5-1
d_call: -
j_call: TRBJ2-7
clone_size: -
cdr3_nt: TGCGCCAGCAGCTCGCCGGGACTCAACTACGAGCAGTACTTC
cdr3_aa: CASSSPGLNYEQYF

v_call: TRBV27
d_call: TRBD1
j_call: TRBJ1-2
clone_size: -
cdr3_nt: TGTGCCAGCAGTTTGCGCCGGACAGGCTATGGCTACACCTTC
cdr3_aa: CASSLRRTGYGYTF

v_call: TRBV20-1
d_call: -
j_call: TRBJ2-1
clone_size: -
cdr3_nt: TGCAGTGCTCGCGGACAGCCCGAGCAGTTCTTC
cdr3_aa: CSARGQPEQFF

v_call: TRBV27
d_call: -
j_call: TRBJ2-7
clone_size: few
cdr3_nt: TGTGCCAGCAGGAGGGCAGGGGTACCCTACGAGCAGTACTTC
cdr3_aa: CASRRAGVPYEQYF

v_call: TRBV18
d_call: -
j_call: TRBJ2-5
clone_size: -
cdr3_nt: TGTGCCAGCTCACCGGGAGAGACCCAGTACTTC
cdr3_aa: CASSPGETQYF

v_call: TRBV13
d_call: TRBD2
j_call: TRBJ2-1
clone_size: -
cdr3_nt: TGTGCCAGCAGCTTAGACGCTAGCGGGGGGATCCCCTCCTACAATGAGCAGTTCTTC
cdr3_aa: CASSLDASGGIPSYNEQFF

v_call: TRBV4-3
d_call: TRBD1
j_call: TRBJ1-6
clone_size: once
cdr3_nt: TGCGCCAGCAGCCAAGCGACAGGGGTCTCTTCACCCCTCCACTTT
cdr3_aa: CASSQATGVSSPLHF

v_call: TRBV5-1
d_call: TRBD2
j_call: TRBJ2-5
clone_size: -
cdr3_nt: TGCGCCAGCAGCTTGATGGCTAGCGGGGAGTGGGAGACCCAGTACTTC
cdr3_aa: CASSLMASGEWETQYF

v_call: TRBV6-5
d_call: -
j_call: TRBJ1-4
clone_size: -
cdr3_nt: TGTGCCAGCAGTTACTCTTTGGCAGCAACTAATGAAAAACTGTTTTTT
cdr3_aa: CASSYSLAATNEKLFF

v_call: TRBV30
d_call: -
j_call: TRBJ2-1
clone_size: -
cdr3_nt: TGTGCCTGGAGTACCGGGGGTCCTGAGCAGTTCTTC
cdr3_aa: CAWSTGGPEQFF

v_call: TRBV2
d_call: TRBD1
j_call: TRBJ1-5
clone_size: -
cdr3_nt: TGTGCCAGCAGTGTACCCGGGACAGGTGGTGATCAGCCCCAGCATTTT
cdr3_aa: CASSVPGTGGDQPQHF

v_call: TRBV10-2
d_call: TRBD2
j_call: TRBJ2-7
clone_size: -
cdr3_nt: TGCGCCAGCAGTGAGCGCACCGGGGGGGGGCAGTACTTC
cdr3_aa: CASSERTGGGQYF